This entry concerns a single TCR beta chain. The data originate from a study of identifying expanded T cells in peripheral blood. The CDR3 consists of 14 residues. Germline assignment: CDR1 MNHNY and CDR2 SVGAGI (reference sequence). Trimming took 0 bases from V and 4 from J, leaving 10 bases between them. Here immunoSEQ multiplex PCR was the method, and the copy in TCRdb shows in-frame clones only, minus some. Found here are about 94,000 clones, 70% to 90% of them singletons; the top ten hold under 6.5%. Sequencing input: blood. This TCR came from a person between 18 and 69 years old in good health. The chain recombines TRBV6-6 with TRBJ2-7; D not certain. The DNA for the CDR3 is TGTGCCAGCAGTTACTCGAGTCCCTTTTACGAGCAGTACTTC. Its translation: CASSYSSPFYEQYF.